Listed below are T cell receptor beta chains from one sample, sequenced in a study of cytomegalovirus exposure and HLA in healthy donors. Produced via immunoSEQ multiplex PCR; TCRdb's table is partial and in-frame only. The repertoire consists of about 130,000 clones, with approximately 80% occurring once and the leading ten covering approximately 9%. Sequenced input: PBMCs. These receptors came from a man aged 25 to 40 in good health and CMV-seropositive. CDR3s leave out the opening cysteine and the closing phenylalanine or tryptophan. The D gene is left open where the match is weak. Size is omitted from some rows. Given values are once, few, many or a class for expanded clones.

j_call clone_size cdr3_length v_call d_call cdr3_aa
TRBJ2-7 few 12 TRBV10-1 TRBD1 ASFAPTGNYEQY
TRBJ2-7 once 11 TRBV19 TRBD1 ASSTSQGDEQY
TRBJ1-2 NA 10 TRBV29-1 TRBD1 SVQDRDYGYT
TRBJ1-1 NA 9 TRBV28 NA ASKEGLGAF
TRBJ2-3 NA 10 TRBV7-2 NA ASRGITDTQY
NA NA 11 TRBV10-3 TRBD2 AIAPSGDYEQY
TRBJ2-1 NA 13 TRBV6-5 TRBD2 ASSSLAGAINEQF
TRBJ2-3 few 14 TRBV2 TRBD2 ASRPGLAGAFDTQY
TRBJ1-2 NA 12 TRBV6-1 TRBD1 ASRLSTGNYGYT
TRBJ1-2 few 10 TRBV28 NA ASSLANGGYT
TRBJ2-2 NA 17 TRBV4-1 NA ASSQGVLRRQRDTGELF
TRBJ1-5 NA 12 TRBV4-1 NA ASSQPGASQPQH
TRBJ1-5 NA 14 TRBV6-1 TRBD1 ASSGNRGSSNQPQH